The entry that follows covers one T cell receptor beta chain sequence. Self-reported history from a screening survey and questionnaire set each donor's cohort. CDR3 length: 11 residues. The V and J ends lost 1 base and 15 bases respectively, with 10 bases between them. Germline lookup yields CDR1 DFQATT and CDR2 SNEGSKA (reference sequence). These data belong to a study of blood T cell repertoires in COVID-19. The wider study: Spain, Italy and the United States supplied samples that represented acute and convalescent COVID-19. From T cells, B-cell-depleted T cells, or PBMCs came the material, which was cDNA or gDNA.

Original processing methods: Scientists estimated how many nucleated cells there were by amplifying reference gene primers. Clones were sequenced by immunoSEQ multiplex PCR, and TCRdb holds only the in-frame ones, with some missing. That table is the source of V, J and clone size, and D and trimming were worked out from the DNA. The data show a few hundred thousand clones, 70% to 90% seen once. J is TRBJ1-6 and V is TRBV20-1; D gene ambiguous. This sequence was found in a woman aged 40 to 55 with acute COVID-19. Sequenced material: PBMCs or T cells enriched from blood (not recorded which). DNA of the CDR3: TGCAGTGCTAGAGCCAGTCCCCACCTCCACTTT. Translating gives CSARASPHLHF.